This note documents a single T cell receptor (beta chain) sequence. These data originate in a study of blood T cell repertoires in COVID-19. Study-level background: Researchers got acute and convalescent COVID-19 samples from the United States, Italy and Spain. PBMCs, B-cell-depleted T cells, or T cells provided the cDNA or gDNA that made up the material.

Authors' analysis steps: Nucleated cell counts were estimated from reference gene primer amplification. The assay was immunoSEQ multiplex PCR, and TCRdb's table has in-frame clones only and misses some. The V and J calls and the clone size are those of that table, but D and trimming were determined from the DNA. The repertoire holds about 200,000 clones, with roughly nine tenths as singletons. V gave up 2 bases and J gave up 8 bases, with 15 bases separating them. The CDR3 has 14 amino acids. CDR1 and CDR2 from the germline V gene are SGHAT and FQNNGV. The source of this sequence is a woman aged 70-85 years with acute or convalescent COVID-19. The chain combines TRBV11-2 with TRBJ1-1; D uncertain. The specimen sequenced was peripheral blood. The CDR3, as DNA: TGTGCCAGCAGCTTAACCCTGGGCAGTGGGGAAGCTTTCTTT. This sequence encodes CASSLTLGSGEAFF.